One and the same sample provided the 4 T cell receptor beta chains below, sequenced in a study of CD8 T cells in ankylosing spondylitis. Study-wide findings and caveats: A TCR beta motif made of eight highly homologous variants seemed typical of ankylosing spondylitis blood.

These receptors have no known antigen. One entry per CDR3 protein, called by TCRdb with MiXCR from the 5' RACE reads. This repertoire shows 500,000 to 550,000 distinct CDR3 sequences, more than 9.5% found once; its top ten account for 6.8%. Specimen: blood, either unsorted or a sorted T cell fraction (not recorded which). These receptors were taken from a male donor with ankylosing spondylitis.

The chain carries TRBV7-8 and TRBJ2-7; 10 nucleotides line up with TRBD1. The V and J ends lost 5 bases and 4 bases, in that order; junction bases with no gene match: 8. The length of the CDR3 is 15 residues. Germline V CDR1 and CDR2: SGHVS, FQNEAQ. The CDR3 is CASSAPGQGRYEQYF. Written as DNA, the CDR3 is TGTGCCAGCAGCGCACCGGGACAGGGGCGTTACGAGCAGTACTTC.

With respect to this clonotype: This may be a read error, as it is one base from a much larger clone. The chain recombines TRBV11-2 with TRBJ1-1; D unclear. The germline gives CDR1 SGHAT, CDR2 FQNNGV. The length of the CDR3 is 15 residues. The CDR3 protein is CASSLLKGLGTEDFF. The CDR3 DNA follows: TGTGCCAGCAGCTTGCTGAAGGGATTGGGCACTGAAGATTTCTTT.

This clonotype has more than one count but fewer than ten. V gene TRBV4-1 combines with J gene TRBJ2-5; possibly TRBD1 for D (6 bases). With 4 bases removed from V and 3 bases from J, the gap between germline ends came to 15 bases. CDR3 size: 15 residues. Germline V gene data show CDR1 as MGHRA and CDR2 as YSYEKL. This CDR3 is CASSPGQWSKETQYF. DNA of the CDR3: TGCGCCAGCAGCCCCGGACAGTGGTCCAAAGAGACCCAGTACTTC.

In its sample, this clonotype was seen a few times. The chain uses TRBV7-9 and TRBJ1-4; D gene unclear. V was pared by 5 bases and J by 6 bases, with 13 bases between. Germline V gene lookup returns CDR1 SEHNR and CDR2 FQNEAQ (reference sequence). The CDR3 spans 14 residues. The CDR3 DNA reads TGTGCCAGCAGCATTGGAGGACGGCATGAAAAACTGTTTTTT. Translation: CASSIGGRHEKLFF.